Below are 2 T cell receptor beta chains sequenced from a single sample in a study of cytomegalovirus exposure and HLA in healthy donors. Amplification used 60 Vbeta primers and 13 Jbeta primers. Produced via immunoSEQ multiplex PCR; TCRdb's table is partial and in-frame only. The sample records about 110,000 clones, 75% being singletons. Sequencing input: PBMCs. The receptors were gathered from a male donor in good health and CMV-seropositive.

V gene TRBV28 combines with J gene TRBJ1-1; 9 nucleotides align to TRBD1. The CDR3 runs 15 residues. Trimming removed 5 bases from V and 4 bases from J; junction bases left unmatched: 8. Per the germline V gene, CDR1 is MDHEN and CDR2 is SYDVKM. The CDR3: CASSPRTGVGTEAFF. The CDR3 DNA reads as TGTGCCAGCAGTCCCCGGACAGGGGTCGGCACTGAAGCTTTCTTT. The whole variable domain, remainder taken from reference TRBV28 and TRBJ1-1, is DVKVTQSSRYLVKRTGEKVFLECVQDMDHENMFWYRQDPGLGLRLIYFSYDVKMKEKGDIPEGYSVSREKKERFSLILESASTNQTSMYLCASSPRTGVGTEAFFGQGTRLTVV.

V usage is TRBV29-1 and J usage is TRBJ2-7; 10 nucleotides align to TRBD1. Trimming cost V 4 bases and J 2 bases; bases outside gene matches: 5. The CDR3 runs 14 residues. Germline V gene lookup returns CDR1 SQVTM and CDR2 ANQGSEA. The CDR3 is CSVAGTGDTYEQYF. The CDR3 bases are TGCAGCGTTGCCGGGACAGGGGATACCTACGAGCAGTACTTC.